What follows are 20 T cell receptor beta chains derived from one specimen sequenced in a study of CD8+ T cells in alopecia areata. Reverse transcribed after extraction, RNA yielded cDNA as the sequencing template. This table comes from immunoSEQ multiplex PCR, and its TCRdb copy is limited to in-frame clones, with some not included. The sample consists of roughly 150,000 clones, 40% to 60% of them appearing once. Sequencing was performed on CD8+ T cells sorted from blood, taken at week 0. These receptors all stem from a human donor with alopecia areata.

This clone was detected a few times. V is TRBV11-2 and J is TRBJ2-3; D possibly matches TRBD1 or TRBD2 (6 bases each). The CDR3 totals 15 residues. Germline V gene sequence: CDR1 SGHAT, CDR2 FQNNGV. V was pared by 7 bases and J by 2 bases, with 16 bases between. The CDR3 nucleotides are TGTGCCAGCAACCTAAAGGGGGGCTACACAGATACGCAGTATTTT. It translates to CASNLKGGYTDTQYF.

The CDR3 DNA reads TGTGCTAGTGGTTTGGAGGACAGGTCTGAAGCTTTCTTT. This sequence encodes CASGLEDRSEAFF. The chain has TRBV12-5 and TRBJ1-1; 7 bases match TRBD1. Germline V lookup: CDR1 LGHNT, CDR2 FRNRAP. Losses at the gene ends were 1 base for V and 6 bases for J; bases not matched to a gene: 2. The CDR3 loop spans 13 amino acids.

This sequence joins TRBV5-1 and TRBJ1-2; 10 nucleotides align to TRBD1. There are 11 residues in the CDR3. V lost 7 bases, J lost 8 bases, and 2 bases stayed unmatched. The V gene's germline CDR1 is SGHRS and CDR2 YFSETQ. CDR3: CASGQGGGYTF. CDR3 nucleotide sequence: TGCGCCAGCGGACAGGGGGGAGGCTACACCTTC. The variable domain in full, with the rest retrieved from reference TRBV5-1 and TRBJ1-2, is KAGVTQTPRYLIKTRGQQVTLSCSPISGHRSVSWYQQTPGQGLQFLFEYFSETQRNKGNFPGRFSGRQFSNSRSEMNVSTLELGDSALYLCASGQGGGYTFGSGTRLTVV.

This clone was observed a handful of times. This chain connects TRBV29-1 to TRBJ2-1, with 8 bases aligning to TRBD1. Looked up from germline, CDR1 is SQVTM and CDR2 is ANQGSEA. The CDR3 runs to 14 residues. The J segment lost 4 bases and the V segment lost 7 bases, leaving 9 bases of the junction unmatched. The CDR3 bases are TGCAGCGGTGTTCCAGGGGGCCCTTACAATGAGCAGTTCTTC. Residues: CSGVPGGPYNEQFF.

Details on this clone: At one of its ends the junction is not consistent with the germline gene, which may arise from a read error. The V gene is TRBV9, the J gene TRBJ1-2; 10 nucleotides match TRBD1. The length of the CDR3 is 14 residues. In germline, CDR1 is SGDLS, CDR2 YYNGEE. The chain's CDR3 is CASSLDRGRRGYTF. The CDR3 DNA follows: TGCGCCAGCAGCCTTGACAGGGGGCGGAGAGGCTACACCTTC.

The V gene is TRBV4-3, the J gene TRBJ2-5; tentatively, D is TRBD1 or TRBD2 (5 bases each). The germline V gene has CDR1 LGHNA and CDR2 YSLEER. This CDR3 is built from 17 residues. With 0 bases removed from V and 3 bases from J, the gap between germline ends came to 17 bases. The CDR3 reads CASSQDPELGPKETQYF. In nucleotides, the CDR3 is TGCGCCAGCAGCCAAGACCCGGAATTGGGACCGAAAGAGACCCAGTACTTC.

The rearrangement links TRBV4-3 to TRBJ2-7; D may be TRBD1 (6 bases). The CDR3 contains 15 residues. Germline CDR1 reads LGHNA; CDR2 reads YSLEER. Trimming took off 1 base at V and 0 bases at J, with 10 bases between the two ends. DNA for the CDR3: TGCGCCAGCAGCCAAGCCCAGGGGATCTCCTACGAGCAGTACTTC. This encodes CASSQAQGISYEQYF.

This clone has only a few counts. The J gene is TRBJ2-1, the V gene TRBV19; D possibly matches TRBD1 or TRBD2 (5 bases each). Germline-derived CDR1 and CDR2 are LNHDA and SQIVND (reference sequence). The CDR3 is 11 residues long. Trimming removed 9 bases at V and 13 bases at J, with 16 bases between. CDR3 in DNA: TGTGCCAGCGCCGGGGCTTGGGAACAGTTCTTC. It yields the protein CASAGAWEQFF.

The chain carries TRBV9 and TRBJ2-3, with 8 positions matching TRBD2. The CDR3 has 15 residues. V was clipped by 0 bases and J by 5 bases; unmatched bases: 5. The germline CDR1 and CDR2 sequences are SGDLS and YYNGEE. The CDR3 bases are TGTGCCAGCAGCGTAGACGGGGGGGCATTAGATACGCAGTATTTT. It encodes CASSVDGGALDTQYF.

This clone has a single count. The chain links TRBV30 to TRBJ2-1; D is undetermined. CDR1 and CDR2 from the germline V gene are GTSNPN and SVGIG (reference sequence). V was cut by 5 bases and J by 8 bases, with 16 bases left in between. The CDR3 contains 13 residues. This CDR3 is CAWGSHHVDEQFF. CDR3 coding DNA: TGTGCCTGGGGCTCCCATCACGTGGATGAGCAGTTCTTC.

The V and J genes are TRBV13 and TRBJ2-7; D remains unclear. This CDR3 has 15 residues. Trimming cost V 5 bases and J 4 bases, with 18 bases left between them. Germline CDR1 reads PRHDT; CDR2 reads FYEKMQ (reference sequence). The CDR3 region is CASSPGRNQVYEQYF. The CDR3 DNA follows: TGTGCCAGCAGCCCCGGACGGAACCAGGTTTACGAGCAGTACTTC.

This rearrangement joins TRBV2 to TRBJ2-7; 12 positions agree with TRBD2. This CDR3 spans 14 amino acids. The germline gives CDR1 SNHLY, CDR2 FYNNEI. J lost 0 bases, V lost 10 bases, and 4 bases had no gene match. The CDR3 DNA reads TGTGCCACCTCGACTAGCGGGAGCTCCTACGAGCAGTACTTC. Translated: CATSTSGSSYEQYF.

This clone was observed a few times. In DNA, the CDR3 is TGCGCCAGCAGCCCTTGGACAGACGCTAACTATGGCTACACCTTC. Its protein is CASSPWTDANYGYTF. The chain combines TRBV4-3 with TRBJ1-2, with a tentative D call TRBD1 (6 bases). CDR3 length: 15 amino acids. CDR1 and CDR2 from the germline V gene are LGHNA and YSLEER. The ends were cut back, 4 bases at V and 0 bases at J, with 12 bases in the middle.

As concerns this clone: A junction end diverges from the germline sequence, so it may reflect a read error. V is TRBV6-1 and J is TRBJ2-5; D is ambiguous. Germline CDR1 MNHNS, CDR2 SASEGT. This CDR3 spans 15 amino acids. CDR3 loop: CAISENGRFGETQYF. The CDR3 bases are TGTGCCATCAGTGAAAACGGGCGATTTGGGGAGACCCAGTACTTC.

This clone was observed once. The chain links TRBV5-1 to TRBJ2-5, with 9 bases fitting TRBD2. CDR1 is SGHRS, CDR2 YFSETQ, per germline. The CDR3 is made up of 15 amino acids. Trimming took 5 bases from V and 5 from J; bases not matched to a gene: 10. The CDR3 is CASSTQRTSAETQYF. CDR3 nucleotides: TGCGCCAGCAGTACACAACGGACTAGCGCGGAGACCCAGTACTTC.

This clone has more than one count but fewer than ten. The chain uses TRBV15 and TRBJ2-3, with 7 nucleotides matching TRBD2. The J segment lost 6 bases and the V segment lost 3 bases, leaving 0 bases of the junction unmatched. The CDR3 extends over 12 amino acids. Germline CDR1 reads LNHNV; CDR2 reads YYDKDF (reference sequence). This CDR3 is CATSRRGDTQYF. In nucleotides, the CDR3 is TGTGCCACCAGCAGGCGGGGGGATACGCAGTATTTT.

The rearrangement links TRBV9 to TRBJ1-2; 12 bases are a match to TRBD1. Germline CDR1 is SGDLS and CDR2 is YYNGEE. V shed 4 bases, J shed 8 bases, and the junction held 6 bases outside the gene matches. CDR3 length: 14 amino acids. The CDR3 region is CASSPGTGGVGYTF. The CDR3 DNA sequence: TGTGCCAGCAGCCCCGGGACAGGGGGCGTCGGCTACACCTTC.

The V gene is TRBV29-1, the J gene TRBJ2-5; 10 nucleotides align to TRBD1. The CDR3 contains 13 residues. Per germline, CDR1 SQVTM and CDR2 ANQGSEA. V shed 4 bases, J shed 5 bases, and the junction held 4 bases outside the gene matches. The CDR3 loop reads CSVADRGWETQYF. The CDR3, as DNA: TGCAGCGTTGCGGACAGGGGGTGGGAGACCCAGTACTTC.

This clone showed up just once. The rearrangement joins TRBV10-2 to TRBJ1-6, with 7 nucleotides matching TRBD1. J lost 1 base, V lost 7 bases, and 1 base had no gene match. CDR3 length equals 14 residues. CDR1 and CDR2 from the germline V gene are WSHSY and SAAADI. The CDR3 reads CASKGQSYNSPLHF. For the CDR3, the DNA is TGCGCCAGCAAGGGACAGTCCTATAATTCACCCCTCCACTTT.

In DNA, the CDR3 is TGTGCCAGCAGCTCGAGCGGCGACGAGCAGTACTTC. Translation gives CASSSSGDEQYF. The rearrangement joins TRBV7-9 to TRBJ2-7, with a possible D match to TRBD2 (5 bases). V lost 4 bases, J lost 5 bases, and 9 bases lay in between. The CDR3 contains 12 residues. Germline V CDR1 and CDR2: SEHNR, FQNEAQ (reference sequence).